What follows are 32 T cell receptor beta chains derived from one specimen sequenced in a study of T cell repertoires in ileal Crohn's disease. TCRdb keeps only in-frame clones here, not all; method: immunoSEQ multiplex PCR. In the table there are about 16,000 clones, 88% of which are singletons. Sequencing input: ileal tissue. These receptors were obtained from an adult with Crohn's disease.

The V and J genes are TRBV5-1 and TRBJ2-3; 12 nucleotides align to TRBD2. The CDR3 is made up of 17 amino acids. Trimming removed 4 bases from V and 5 bases from J; junction bases left unmatched: 11. Germline loops: CDR1 SGHRS, CDR2 YFSETQ. The CDR3 spells CASSVSSGRVVGDTQYF. As DNA, the CDR3 is TGCGCCAGCAGCGTGTCTAGCGGGAGGGTGGTTGGAGATACGCAGTATTTT.

The chain has TRBV19 and TRBJ1-5; D gene unclear. The CDR3 sequence is 12 residues long. Germline V gene data show CDR1 as LNHDA and CDR2 as SQIVND (reference sequence). Trimming shortened V by 3 bases and J by 4 bases, and 4 bases separated the two germline ends. Written as DNA, the CDR3 is TGTGCCAGTAGTATGAGGAATCAGCCCCAGCATTTT. It translates to CASSMRNQPQHF.

The rearrangement joins TRBV29-1 to TRBJ2-3; 7 bases fit TRBD1. The CDR3 is 12 amino acids. Germline values: CDR1 SQVTM, CDR2 ANQGSEA. The J segment lost 6 bases and the V segment lost 3 bases, leaving 3 bases of the junction unmatched. The CDR3: CSVDRGQDTQYF. The CDR3 region has the DNA TGCAGCGTTGACCGGGGACAGGATACGCAGTATTTT.

The V and J genes are TRBV5-6 and TRBJ1-5; a possible D gene is TRBD1 (5 bases). The V gene's germline CDR1 is SGHDT and CDR2 YYEEEE. The CDR3 has 15 amino acids. V was cut by 0 bases and J by 7 bases, with 14 bases left in between. CDR3 DNA sequence: TGTGCCAGCAGCTTGGGGGCAGGGCATCGCCAGCCCCAGCATTTT. Its protein is CASSLGAGHRQPQHF.

The chain joins TRBV10-3 to TRBJ2-7; the D gene is possibly TRBD1 (6 bases). CDR3 length equals 15 residues. Germline values: CDR1 ENHRY, CDR2 SYGVKD. Trimming removed 7 bases at V and 0 bases at J, with 16 bases between. DNA of the CDR3: TGTGCCATCACTCAGACAGGAATTAACTCCTACGAGCAGTACTTC. Translating gives CAITQTGINSYEQYF.

The V gene is TRBV6-5, the J gene TRBJ1-5; 9 nucleotides match TRBD1. With V trimmed by 4 bases and J by 6 bases, 7 bases remained unmatched. The CDR3 is 15 residues long. Germline V lookup: CDR1 MNHEY, CDR2 SVGAGI. The CDR3 sequence is CASSSYGTGTQPQHF. The DNA of the CDR3 is TGTGCCAGCAGTTCTTACGGGACAGGGACTCAGCCCCAGCATTTT.

V is TRBV6-1 and J is TRBJ1-1, with D uncertain. The CDR3 covers 13 residues. With 2 bases removed from V and 4 bases from J, the gap between germline ends came to 8 bases. CDR1 and CDR2 (germline): MNHNS, SASEGT. The CDR3 sequence is CASSEREITEAFF. CDR3 DNA: TGTGCCAGCAGTGAAAGGGAGATCACTGAAGCTTTCTTT.

J is TRBJ1-1 and V is TRBV6-1; weak D call: TRBD1 (5 bases). Germline loops: CDR1 MNHNS, CDR2 SASEGT. The CDR3 runs 14 residues. Trimming shortened V by 4 bases and J by 1 base, and 10 bases separated the two germline ends. CDR3 sequence (DNA): TGTGCCAGCAGTGCCCAGGGATCGAACACTGAAGCTTTCTTT. It encodes CASSAQGSNTEAFF.

The V call is TRBV29-1, the J call TRBJ2-5; the D gene is possibly TRBD1 (6 bases). Trimming left V 6 bases short and J 1 base short, with 12 bases between. This CDR3 has 13 amino acids. CDR1 and CDR2 (germline): SQVTM, ANQGSEA. In DNA, the CDR3 is TGCAGCGTCCGAGTGACAGGCCAAGAGACCCAGTACTTC. This encodes CSVRVTGQETQYF.

The V and J genes are TRBV7-9 and TRBJ2-3; the match to TRBD2 covers 8 bases. There are 16 residues in the CDR3. Germline values: CDR1 SEHNR, CDR2 FQNEAQ (reference sequence). After removal of 6 bases from V and 5 bases from J, the junction contained 13 bases not matched to a gene. The CDR3 spells CASRPREGPFVDTQYF. The CDR3 nucleotides are TGTGCCAGCAGGCCTCGGGAGGGCCCTTTCGTAGATACGCAGTATTTT.

The genes are TRBV6-5 and TRBJ1-2; 7 nucleotides line up with TRBD1. Germline values: CDR1 MNHEY, CDR2 SVGAGI. CDR3 length: 15 amino acids. The V and J ends lost 6 bases and 2 bases, in that order; junction bases with no gene match: 9. The CDR3 loop reads CASRAPKTGNYGYTF. CDR3 DNA: TGTGCCAGCAGGGCTCCTAAGACAGGGAACTATGGCTACACCTTC.

The rearrangement links TRBV5-6 to TRBJ1-1; 7 bases line up with TRBD1. In germline, CDR1 is SGHDT, CDR2 YYEEEE. The CDR3 consists of 13 residues. Losses at the gene ends were 0 bases for V and 11 bases for J; bases not matched to a gene: 7. The CDR3 nucleotides are TGTGCCAGCAGCTTGGGACAGGGAGATGGGGCTTTCTTT. Protein product: CASSLGQGDGAFF.

The count of this clone is one. The rearrangement joins TRBV6-5 to TRBJ1-1, with 7 bases fitting TRBD1. The CDR3 spans 16 residues. Germline CDR1 is MNHEY and CDR2 is SVGAGI. Trimming took 1 base from V and 1 from J; bases not matched to a gene: 6. CDR3 in amino acids: CASSYYSGQRNTEAFF. In nucleotides, the CDR3 is TGTGCCAGCAGTTACTATTCGGGACAGCGGAACACTGAAGCTTTCTTT.

This clone is medium-sized (0.01 to 0.1%) in the sample. The rearrangement joins TRBV2 to TRBJ1-2, with D possibly matching TRBD1 (5 bases). CDR3 size: 17 residues. From germline, CDR1 is SNHLY and CDR2 FYNNEI. The germline V and J ends were trimmed by 3 bases and 0 bases, with 17 bases remaining between them. The CDR3, as DNA: TGTGCCAGCAGTGAGGGGTATCAGGGATCAGCTAACTATGGCTACACCTTC. Translating it yields CASSEGYQGSANYGYTF.

This chain connects TRBV7-9 to TRBJ2-7, with 13 bases fitting TRBD2. Losses at the gene ends were 4 bases for V and 5 bases for J; bases not matched to a gene: 5. Germline values: CDR1 SEHNR, CDR2 FQNEAQ (reference sequence). CDR3 size: 15 residues. CDR3 residues: CASSSGTSGTNEQYF. CDR3 nucleotide sequence: TGTGCCAGCAGCTCGGGGACTAGCGGGACAAACGAGCAGTACTTC.

This clone appeared a single time. The chain employs TRBV7-9 and TRBJ1-2, with D possibly being TRBD1 (6 bases). Per germline, CDR1 SEHNR and CDR2 FQNEAQ (reference sequence). The CDR3 sequence is 15 residues long. V lost 1 base and J lost 3, with 12 bases in between. The CDR3 loop reads CASSLGGGRDYGYTF. The DNA of the CDR3 is TGTGCCAGCAGCTTAGGGGGGGGGCGTGACTATGGCTACACCTTC.

The rearrangement links TRBV4-2 to TRBJ2-3; 12 bases map to TRBD2. In germline, CDR1 is LGHNA, CDR2 YNFKEQ. The CDR3 length is 19 residues. Unmatched junction bases numbered 17, after V lost 2 bases and J lost 8 bases. CDR3 region: CASSQHWPSGRAHSGTQYF. CDR3 DNA sequence: TGTGCCAGCAGCCAACATTGGCCTAGCGGGAGGGCGCACAGTGGTACGCAGTATTTT.

This chain joins TRBV28 and TRBJ2-7, with 10 bases fitting TRBD2. This CDR3 spans 14 amino acids. With 5 bases clipped from V and 7 bases from J, the junction kept 8 bases outside the gene matches. Germline CDR1 and CDR2: MDHEN and SYDVKM. CDR3: CASSITSGNLEQYF. CDR3 sequence (DNA): TGTGCCAGCAGTATTACTAGCGGGAACCTTGAGCAGTACTTC.

This clone was recorded only once. V usage is TRBV7-2 and J usage is TRBJ2-7, with 8 bases that match TRBD1. This CDR3 contains 15 residues. CDR1 is SGHTA, CDR2 FQGNSA, per germline. Trimming took 3 bases from V and 3 from J; bases not matched to a gene: 7. CDR3 in DNA: TGTGCCAGCAGCTTTACCGGGACAGGCTACTACGAGCAGTACTTC. It yields the protein CASSFTGTGYYEQYF.

The V and J genes are TRBV18 and TRBJ1-6, with D perhaps TRBD1 (6 bases). The germline V gene has CDR1 KGHSH and CDR2 LQKENI. Deletions cut 5 bases from V and 6 bases from J, with 8 bases between. The CDR3 is made up of 13 amino acids. CDR3 protein: CASSVDSNSPLHF. The CDR3 DNA is TGTGCCAGCTCAGTGGACAGTAATTCACCCCTCCACTTT.

J is TRBJ2-7 and V is TRBV7-3, with 7 bases fitting TRBD2. Trimming cost V 5 bases and J 7 bases; bases outside gene matches: 5. The length of the CDR3 is 12 residues. Germline V lookup: CDR1 SGHTA, CDR2 FQGTGA. CDR3 coding DNA: TGTGCCAGCAGCACGGGGCGGGGGGAGCAGTACTTC. It encodes CASSTGRGEQYF.

The chain uses TRBV18 and TRBJ2-7; no firm D call. Per germline, CDR1 KGHSH and CDR2 LQKENI. Trimming cost V 2 bases and J 9 bases, with 11 bases left between them. The CDR3 has 12 residues. This chain's CDR3 is CASSPEARLQYF. CDR3 nucleotide sequence: TGTGCCAGCTCACCAGAGGCGAGGCTGCAGTACTTC.

The chain is built from TRBV5-1 and TRBJ2-1, with TRBD2 matching 9 bases. The V gene's germline CDR1 is SGHRS and CDR2 YFSETQ. J lost 6 bases, V lost 5 bases, and 9 bases had no gene match. This CDR3 comprises 15 residues. CDR3 sequence (DNA): TGCGCCAGCAGTCCATTGGCGGGAGGGCGCAATGAGCAGTTCTTC. Translating it yields CASSPLAGGRNEQFF.

The chain recombines TRBV15 with TRBJ1-1, with D maybe TRBD1 (6 bases). The CDR3 runs 14 residues. The V end lost 0 bases, the J end lost 11 bases, and 16 bases lay between the germline ends. Germline V gives CDR1 LNHNV, CDR2 YYDKDF (reference sequence). The CDR3 sequence: CATSRDRGADGAFF. The CDR3 DNA reads as TGTGCCACCAGCAGAGATCGGGGGGCCGATGGCGCTTTCTTT. The full variable domain, completed using reference TRBV15 and TRBJ1-1, is DAMVIQNPRYQVTQFGKPVTLSCSQTLNHNVMYWYQQKSSQAPKLLFHYYDKDFNNEADTPDNFQSRRPNTSFCFLDIRSPGLGDTAMYLCATSRDRGADGAFFGQGTRLTVV.

This chain uses TRBV11-2 with TRBJ2-4; 8 bases line up with TRBD1. From germline, CDR1 is SGHAT and CDR2 FQNNGV. V shed 5 bases and J 2 bases; nucleotides not matched to a gene: 11. This CDR3 has 17 amino acids. CDR3 sequence reads: CASSPRTGSVTKNIQYF. CDR3 in DNA: TGTGCCAGCAGCCCGAGGACAGGGAGTGTGACCAAAAACATTCAGTACTTC.

The chain carries TRBV5-4 and TRBJ2-1; D remains unclear. Germline V gene sequence: CDR1 SGHNT, CDR2 YYREEE (reference sequence). This CDR3 contains 15 residues. V gave up 5 bases and J gave up 6 bases, with 18 bases separating them. The CDR3, as DNA: TGTGCCAGCAGTCCCTCAACAGTCATGGGCAATGAGCAGTTCTTC. It encodes CASSPSTVMGNEQFF.

This clone was picked up one time. J is TRBJ2-1 and V is TRBV7-2; the match to TRBD2 covers 7 bases. Germline V gene lookup returns CDR1 SGHTA and CDR2 FQGNSA. The CDR3 consists of 19 residues. The V and J ends lost 5 bases and 5 bases, in that order; junction bases with no gene match: 21. Here the CDR3 DNA reads TGTGCCAGCAGCCGAGCGGGGCAGGTCGGACTATTACGTGACAATGAGCAGTTCTTC. The encoded protein is CASSRAGQVGLLRDNEQFF.

The chain carries TRBV28 and TRBJ1-2; 8 nucleotides line up with TRBD1. Germline-derived CDR1 and CDR2 are MDHEN and SYDVKM. The CDR3 contains 14 residues. After removal of 6 bases from V and 4 bases from J, the junction contained 7 bases not matched to a gene. CDR3 DNA: TGTGCCAGCAGACACAGGGGGGTAGGCTATGGCTACACCTTC. Amino acid sequence: CASRHRGVGYGYTF.

The V call is TRBV10-3, the J call TRBJ2-1; D is unclear. V shed 0 bases and J shed 2 bases, with 14 bases lying between them. The germline V gene has CDR1 ENHRY and CDR2 SYGVKD. The CDR3 has 17 amino acids. CDR3 sequence: CAISESRLVSPYNEQFF. The CDR3 nucleotides are TGTGCCATCAGTGAGTCGCGTTTAGTAAGCCCCTACAATGAGCAGTTCTTC.

V gene TRBV5-1 combines with J gene TRBJ2-1; 11 nucleotides align to TRBD2. Trimming at V came to 6 bases and at J to 3 bases, leaving 5 bases not matched to a gene. The CDR3 consists of 15 residues. Germline V gives CDR1 SGHRS, CDR2 YFSETQ. CDR3 sequence: CASNTGLADYNEQFF. The CDR3 DNA follows: TGCGCCAGCAACACGGGACTAGCGGACTACAATGAGCAGTTCTTC.

This clone was seen a few times. The chain employs TRBV19 and TRBJ2-6, with 8 bases that match TRBD1. This CDR3 region has 17 residues. J lost 4 bases, V lost 7 bases, and 12 bases had no gene match. The germline V gene has CDR1 LNHDA and CDR2 SQIVND (reference sequence). The CDR3 region is CASTPFQGATGANVLTF. The CDR3 coding sequence is TGTGCCAGTACCCCTTTTCAGGGGGCAACAGGGGCCAACGTCCTGACTTTC.

The chain carries TRBV28 and TRBJ2-7; possibly TRBD2 for D (6 bases). The germline CDR1 and CDR2 sequences are MDHEN and SYDVKM. Trimming removed 8 bases from V and 2 bases from J, with 13 bases in between. The CDR3 contains 13 residues. CDR3 sequence (DNA): TGTGCCAGCCACGTGGGGGGAACCTACGAGCAGTACTTC. Its translation: CASHVGGTYEQYF.